Listed here are 14 T cell receptor beta chains from one sample, sequenced in a study of early T cells in non-severe SARS-CoV-2 infection. TCRdb passed the 5' RACE reads through MiXCR, listing each CDR3 protein once. Of roughly 100,000 distinct CDR3 sequences in the sample, around 13% were seen once. Source material: whole blood. The source is an adult who was a healthcare worker with PCR-confirmed SARS-CoV-2 infection or an uninfected control (not recorded which).

The table lists this clonotype with many counts. The chain is built from TRBV19 and TRBJ1-5; unclear D gene. The V and J ends lost 7 bases and 7 bases respectively, with 14 bases between them. CDR1 and CDR2 (germline): LNHDA, SQIVND (reference sequence). The CDR3 consists of 13 residues. The chain's CDR3 is CASNTFREQPQHF. CDR3 DNA sequence: TGTGCCAGTAACACCTTCCGTGAACAGCCCCAGCATTTT.

V and J are TRBV29-1 and TRBJ2-7; the match to TRBD1 covers 7 bases. Germline CDR1 reads SQVTM; CDR2 reads ANQGSEA. The CDR3 totals 12 residues. Trimming removed 5 bases from V and 5 bases from J; junction bases left unmatched: 6. The CDR3 sequence: CSVLGGPHEQYF. CDR3 in DNA: TGCAGCGTTTTAGGGGGCCCCCACGAGCAGTACTTC.

A few counts support this clonotype. CDR3 coding DNA: TGTGCCAGCAGTGAAATGGGGCGTAACTATGGCTACACCTTC. Translation: CASSEMGRNYGYTF. This rearrangement joins TRBV25-1 to TRBJ1-2; maybe TRBD1 (5 bases). The CDR3 runs 14 residues. Deletions cut 2 bases from V and 1 base from J, with 8 bases between. In germline, CDR1 is MGHDK, CDR2 SYGVNS.

This chain connects TRBV16 to TRBJ2-1; 9 nucleotides line up with TRBD1. The CDR3 has 16 residues. Trimming removed 2 bases from V and 6 bases from J; junction bases left unmatched: 8. Germline-derived CDR1 and CDR2 are KGHSY and FQNENV. The CDR3 DNA follows: TGTGCCAGCAGCCAAGTCGCCGGGACAGGGCGCAATGAGCAGTTCTTC. It codes for CASSQVAGTGRNEQFF. Drawing the rest from reference TRBV16 and TRBJ2-1, the complete variable domain is GEEVAQTPKHLVRGEGQKAKLYCAPIKGHSYVFWYQQVLKNEFKFLISFQNENVFDETGMPKERFSAKCLPNSPCSLEIQATKLEDSAVYFCASSQVAGTGRNEQFFGPGTRLTVL.

V and J are TRBV6-6 and TRBJ1-4; possible D gene TRBD1, 5 bases. V was cut by 0 bases and J by 8 bases, with 13 bases left in between. The CDR3 is 15 residues long. From germline, CDR1 is MNHNY and CDR2 SVGAGI (reference sequence). For the CDR3, the DNA is TGTGCCAGCAGTTACTCAACCGGGGGTGGCGAAAAACTGTTTTTT. Amino acids: CASSYSTGGGEKLFF.

The chain uses TRBV11-3 and TRBJ2-1; D is unresolved. The V end was cut by 3 bases, the J end by 7 bases, with 7 bases between. CDR1 and CDR2 from the germline V gene are SGHNT and YENEEA. The CDR3 is 12 amino acids. The CDR3 spells CASSFSGNEQFF. Here the CDR3 DNA reads TGTGCCAGCAGCTTTAGTGGGAATGAGCAGTTCTTC.

This clonotype has at least ten counts. The rearrangement links TRBV6-2 or TRBV6-3 to TRBJ2-1, with D possibly being TRBD1 (6 bases). The CDR3 contains 14 residues. The ends were cut back, 2 bases at V and 7 bases at J, with 12 bases in the middle. Germline CDR1 is MNHEY and CDR2 is SVGEGT. The CDR3 spells CASSYQGRGNEQFF. CDR3 nucleotides: TGTGCCAGCAGTTACCAGGGTAGGGGGAATGAGCAGTTCTTC.

The chain employs TRBV4-1 and TRBJ2-7, with 8 nucleotides matching TRBD2. Germline trimming cut 1 base from V and 3 bases from J; bases unmatched to any gene: 8. Per germline, CDR1 MGHRA and CDR2 YSYEKL. The CDR3 has 16 residues. The CDR3: CASSQGSGRGVYEQYF. For the CDR3, the DNA is TGCGCCAGCAGCCAAGGGTCCGGGAGGGGTGTCTACGAGCAGTACTTC.

This clonotype appeared many times. This sequence joins TRBV5-6 and TRBJ1-5, with 8 bases identical to TRBD1. V shed 0 bases and J 10 bases; nucleotides not matched to a gene: 6. The CDR3 length is 14 residues. Germline V gene sequence: CDR1 SGHDT, CDR2 YYEEEE. CDR3 in amino acids: CASSLAGGDVPQHF. The CDR3 nucleotides read TGTGCCAGCAGCTTGGCAGGGGGCGACGTCCCCCAGCATTTT.

The chain uses TRBV12-3 or TRBV12-4 and TRBJ1-5; D is unresolved. The CDR3 length is 16 residues. The V end was cut by 6 bases, the J end by 3 bases, with 18 bases between. The CDR3 here is CASSFTSGVPNQPQHF. The CDR3 DNA follows: TGTGCCAGCAGCTTTACCTCCGGGGTCCCCAATCAGCCCCAGCATTTT.

This clonotype was observed many times. The V and J genes are TRBV15 and TRBJ2-1; D could derive from TRBD1 or TRBD2 (5 bases each). Trimming pared 1 base from V and 9 bases from J, leaving 7 bases between. This CDR3 spans 12 amino acids. Looked up from germline, CDR1 is LNHNV and CDR2 is YYDKDF (reference sequence). The CDR3 sequence: CATSRVGTEQFF. CDR3 DNA sequence: TGTGCCACCAGCAGAGTGGGGACTGAGCAGTTCTTC.

The V gene is TRBV7-9, the J gene TRBJ2-7; possible D gene TRBD2, 6 bases. This CDR3 is 14 amino acids long. Germline V lookup: CDR1 SEHNR, CDR2 FQNEAQ (reference sequence). The V end was cut by 5 bases, the J end by 7 bases, with 18 bases between. In DNA form, the CDR3 reads TGTGCCAGCAGCCCGCTCGAGGGCGCGGGGGAGCAGTACTTC. Translated: CASSPLEGAGEQYF.

Ten or more counts support this clonotype. The chain links TRBV7-9 to TRBJ2-1; D might be TRBD1 or TRBD2, each matching 6 bases. Germline CDR1 and CDR2: SEHNR and FQNEAQ (reference sequence). Trimming left V 4 bases short and J 6 bases short, with 19 bases between. The CDR3 covers 16 residues. The CDR3 spells CASSSPGAGPSNEQFF. CDR3 DNA: TGTGCCAGCAGCTCCCCGGGGGCGGGGCCTAGCAATGAGCAGTTCTTC. Full variable domain (rest looked up from reference TRBV7-9 and TRBJ2-1): DTGVSQNPRHKITKRGQNVTFRCDPISEHNRLYWYRQTLGQGPEFLTYFQNEAQLEKSRLLSDRFSAERPKGSFSTLEIQRTEQGDSAMYLCASSSPGAGPSNEQFFGPGTRLTVL.

This clonotype was observed a few times. The rearrangement links TRBV11-2 to TRBJ2-3; D is undetermined. Germline lookup yields CDR1 SGHAT and CDR2 FQNNGV. The CDR3 contains 14 residues. The ends were cut back, 1 base at V and 4 bases at J, with 9 bases in the middle. The CDR3 DNA is TGTGCCAGCAGCTTAGTTACGCCACCAGATACGCAGTATTTT. Its protein product is CASSLVTPPDTQYF.